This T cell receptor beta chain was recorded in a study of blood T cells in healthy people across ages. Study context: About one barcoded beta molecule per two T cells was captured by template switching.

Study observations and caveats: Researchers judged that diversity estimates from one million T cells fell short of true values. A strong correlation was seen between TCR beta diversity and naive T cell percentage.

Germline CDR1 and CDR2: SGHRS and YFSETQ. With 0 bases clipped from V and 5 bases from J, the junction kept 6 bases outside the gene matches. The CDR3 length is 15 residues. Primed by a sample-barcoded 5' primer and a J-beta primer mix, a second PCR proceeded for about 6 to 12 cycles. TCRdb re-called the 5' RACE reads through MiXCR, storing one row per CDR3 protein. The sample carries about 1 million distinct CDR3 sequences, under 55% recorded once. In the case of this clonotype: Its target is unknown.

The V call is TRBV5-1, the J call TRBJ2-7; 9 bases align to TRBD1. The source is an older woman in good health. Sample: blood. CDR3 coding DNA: TGCGCCAGCAGCTTGGTCGGGGACAGGGTTGACGAGCAGTACTTC. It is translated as CASSLVGDRVDEQYF.